The next 32 T cell receptor beta chains were all read from a single sample in a study of human T cells and chemical hapten exposure. Time point denoted: patch test 1, 2 weeks after DPC sensitization. Treatment reported: therapeutic diphenylcyclopropenone sensitization with weekly scalp DPC. TCRdb called the RACE reads again in MiXCR, with one record for every CDR3 protein. The sample consists of roughly 100,000 distinct CDR3 sequences, approximately 10% of them appearing once. The sample was whole blood, taken in connection with sensitization to the hapten diphenylcyclopropenone (DPC). These receptors all come from a woman in her thirties or forties with alopecia areata. Some clones in this sample may be carry-over from other donors' samples.

This chain uses TRBV28 with TRBJ2-5, with 14 bases lining up with TRBD2. In germline, CDR1 is MDHEN, CDR2 SYDVKM. The V and J ends lost 2 bases and 6 bases, in that order; junction bases with no gene match: 2. The CDR3 is 15 residues long. CDR3 region: CASSLGTSGGKTQYF. The CDR3 region has the DNA TGTGCCAGCAGTTTAGGGACTAGCGGGGGAAAGACCCAGTACTTC.

This clonotype was found many times. The chain employs TRBV7-2 and TRBJ2-7, with D possibly called TRBD1 or TRBD2 (6 bases each). Germline V lookup: CDR1 SGHTA, CDR2 FQGNSA. Trimming removed 5 bases at V and 6 bases at J, with 26 bases between. This CDR3 is 17 amino acids long. CDR3 nucleotide sequence: TGTGCCAGCAGCCTAGACACCGGGACTCTAAGCAGGGGCGAGCAGTACTTC. Translated, it gives CASSLDTGTLSRGEQYF.

This clonotype was found many times. The genes are TRBV7-9 and TRBJ2-3; D is ambiguous. The ends were cut back, 6 bases at V and 0 bases at J, with 4 bases in the middle. Germline CDR1 reads SEHNR; CDR2 reads FQNEAQ (reference sequence). CDR3 length equals 12 residues. The CDR3 DNA sequence: TGTGCCAGCAGTCGGAGCACAGATACGCAGTATTTT. The encoded protein is CASSRSTDTQYF.

This clonotype was counted a few times. The chain combines TRBV3-1 with TRBJ2-1; TRBD2 matches 7 bases. The V gene end was trimmed by 5 bases and the J gene end by 9 bases; junction bases not matched to a gene: 13. From germline, CDR1 is LGHDT and CDR2 YNNKEL (reference sequence). The CDR3 covers 15 residues. The CDR3 region is CASSNSGGGLSEQFF. CDR3 DNA: TGTGCCAGCAGCAACTCCGGGGGAGGGCTGAGTGAGCAGTTCTTC.

This chain links TRBV27 with TRBJ2-2; the D gene could be TRBD1 or TRBD2 (5 bases each). Trimming left V 9 bases short and J 4 bases short, with 15 bases between. This CDR3 has 14 residues. Germline V gene sequence: CDR1 MNHEY, CDR2 SMNVEV (reference sequence). CDR3 nucleotide sequence: TGTGCCAGTTCCTGGGGGTGGGCCACCGGGGAGCTGTTTTTT. It yields the protein CASSWGWATGELFF.

This CDR3 reads CASSSWGLSNQPQHF. The DNA of the CDR3 is TGTGCCAGCAGTTCATGGGGTCTTAGCAATCAGCCCCAGCATTTT. The chain couples TRBV12-3 or TRBV12-4 to TRBJ1-5; D ambiguous. Trimming pared 4 bases from V and 0 bases from J, leaving 10 bases between. The CDR3 is 15 amino acids.

The gene calls are TRBV3-1 and TRBJ2-6; D may match TRBD1 or TRBD2 (6 bases each). This CDR3 contains 16 residues. The V gene lost 4 bases and the J gene lost 2 bases, with 12 bases spanning the gap. Looked up from germline, CDR1 is LGHDT and CDR2 is YNNKEL (reference sequence). CDR3: CASSPPGGAGANVLTF. The DNA for the CDR3 is TGTGCCAGCAGCCCCCCCGGGGGCGCTGGGGCCAACGTCCTGACTTTC.

This clonotype was counted ten times or more. The chain has TRBV5-3 and TRBJ1-2; TRBD1 aligns across 7 bases. TRBV5-3 counts as an open reading frame of uncertain function. With V trimmed by 4 bases and J by 4 bases, 4 bases remained unmatched. The CDR3 runs to 13 residues. The chain's CDR3 is CARSRQGSYGYTF. The CDR3 bases are TGTGCCAGAAGCCGACAGGGATCCTATGGCTACACCTTC.

This clonotype was seen a handful of times. V and J are TRBV14 and TRBJ2-2; no clear D gene. The CDR3 covers 16 residues. Trimming removed 0 bases from V and 4 bases from J, with 12 bases in between. Germline V gene data show CDR1 as SGHDN and CDR2 as FVKESK. DNA of the CDR3: TGTGCCAGCAGCCAAGAAGGATCAAGGCCCACCGGGGAGCTGTTTTTT. Its protein is CASSQEGSRPTGELFF.

This clonotype was detected many times. The chain uses TRBV6-2 or TRBV6-3 and TRBJ2-1, with 9 bases identical to TRBD2. V shed 6 bases and J 10 bases; nucleotides not matched to a gene: 10. Germline lookup yields CDR1 MNHEY and CDR2 SVGEGT. The CDR3 has 14 amino acids. The CDR3 nucleotides read TGTGCCAGCAGCTCCCCGGGACTAGCATCCGAGCAGTTCTTC. As protein: CASSSPGLASEQFF.

There are a few counts of this clonotype. This chain joins TRBV27 and TRBJ2-7; a weak D match, TRBD1 (7 bases). Trimming took 6 bases from V and 4 from J, leaving 16 bases between them. This CDR3 spans 14 amino acids. The germline V gene has CDR1 MNHEY and CDR2 SMNVEV (reference sequence). As DNA, the CDR3 is TGTGCCAGCAGGGGACTGACAGGGTTGTACGAGCAGTACTTC. This encodes CASRGLTGLYEQYF.

This clonotype has ten or more counts. CDR3 loop: CASSKWGQDGYTF. In DNA, the CDR3 is TGTGCCAGCAGCAAGTGGGGGCAGGATGGCTACACCTTC. V gene TRBV7-6 combines with J gene TRBJ1-2, with a tentative D call TRBD1 (6 bases). From germline, CDR1 is SGHVS and CDR2 FNYEAQ. Trimming shortened V by 5 bases and J by 6 bases, and 13 bases separated the two germline ends. The CDR3 contains 13 residues.

This chain joins TRBV12-3 or TRBV12-4 and TRBJ2-5; TRBD2 matches 7 bases. V was clipped by 5 bases and J by 2 bases; unmatched bases: 14. The CDR3 runs 17 residues. The CDR3 here is CASSHRLASNLQETQYF. The CDR3 nucleotides are TGTGCCAGCAGTCACAGACTAGCCAGTAACTTGCAAGAGACCCAGTACTTC.

The chain uses TRBV5-5 and TRBJ1-2; D is perhaps TRBD1 (6 bases). The CDR3 sequence is 15 residues long. V gave up 4 bases and J gave up 4 bases, with 17 bases separating them. Germline V lookup: CDR1 SGHKS, CDR2 YYEKEE (reference sequence). As DNA, the CDR3 is TGTGCCAGCAGCCTCGACAGGCCTGTGACCTATGGCTACACCTTC. It codes for CASSLDRPVTYGYTF.

The table lists this clonotype with a few counts. The gene calls are TRBV29-1 and TRBJ2-7; possibly TRBD1 for D (6 bases). Trimming shortened V by 4 bases and J by 4 bases, and 14 bases separated the two germline ends. The CDR3 has 13 amino acids. Per germline, CDR1 SQVTM and CDR2 ANQGSEA. CDR3 residues: CSVAPFRGYEQYF. In DNA form, the CDR3 reads TGCAGCGTTGCGCCCTTCAGGGGATACGAGCAGTACTTC.

As concerns this clonotype: One base away lies a much larger clone, so this may be a sequencing read error. Lacking the conserved final phenylalanine or tryptophan, this CDR3 likely reflects a read error. V and J are TRBV20-1 and TRBJ1-1; D is possibly TRBD1 (6 bases). The CDR3 covers 15 residues. Germline assignment: CDR1 DFQATT and CDR2 SNEGSKA (reference sequence). The V gene lost 0 bases and the J gene lost 1 base, with 12 bases spanning the gap. The CDR3 bases are TGCAGTGCTAGAGATCCAGCAGGGGAGAACACTGAAGCTTTCTTA. This translates into CSARDPAGENTEAFL.

This clonotype was counted at least ten times. The J gene is TRBJ2-1, the V gene TRBV25-1, with 8 bases matching TRBD2. Trimming cost V 3 bases and J 4 bases; bases outside gene matches: 2. CDR3 length: 14 residues. Germline V gene lookup returns CDR1 MGHDK and CDR2 SYGVNS. Here the CDR3 DNA reads TGTGCCAGCAGTGAGGTAGCGGGATACAATGAGCAGTTCTTC. Translation gives CASSEVAGYNEQFF.

This clonotype was seen a handful of times. This rearrangement joins TRBV7-3 to TRBJ1-1; D perhaps matches TRBD1 (5 bases). V lost 11 bases and J 0 bases, leaving 16 bases between the germline ends. There are 14 residues in the CDR3. Germline V CDR1 and CDR2: SGHTA, FQGTGA. The CDR3 sequence: CAVGTPTMNTEAFF. The CDR3, as DNA: TGTGCCGTCGGGACCCCTACCATGAACACTGAAGCTTTCTTT.

This clonotype was counted many times. The chain joins TRBV7-9 to TRBJ2-1, with 9 bases aligning to TRBD1. This CDR3 contains 15 residues. V gave up 5 bases and J gave up 8 bases; unmatched junction bases: 10. In germline, CDR1 is SEHNR, CDR2 FQNEAQ (reference sequence). CDR3 residues: CASSIRDRAIDEQFF. In nucleotides, the CDR3 is TGTGCCAGCAGCATCCGGGACAGGGCGATAGATGAGCAGTTCTTC.

This rearrangement joins TRBV19 to TRBJ2-4; TRBD1 matches 8 bases. V lost 4 bases to trimming and J lost 0 bases; unmatched junction nucleotides: 5. Looked up from germline, CDR1 is LNHDA and CDR2 is SQIVND (reference sequence). The CDR3 is 16 residues long. Here the CDR3 reads CASSTGQGKAKNIQYF. Written as DNA, the CDR3 is TGTGCCAGTAGTACCGGACAGGGTAAAGCCAAAAACATTCAGTACTTC.

This clonotype was found many times. In nucleotides, the CDR3 is TGTGCCAGCAGCCTCACAGGGGAGTATGGCTACACCTTC. Translation gives CASSLTGEYGYTF. This chain joins TRBV6-4 and TRBJ1-2; 7 bases match TRBD1. V was clipped by 6 bases and J by 5 bases; unmatched bases: 6. The CDR3 length is 13 residues. Germline V CDR1 and CDR2: MRHNA, SNTAGT.

There are many counts of this clonotype. CDR3 DNA: TGTGCCAGCAGTGTGGACAGCACAGATACGCAGTATTTT. This gives the protein CASSVDSTDTQYF. The genes are TRBV12-3 or TRBV12-4 and TRBJ2-3; D is ambiguous. V was cut by 5 bases and J by 0 bases, with 6 bases left in between. The CDR3 loop spans 13 amino acids.

This clonotype has a count of ten or more. The rearrangement uses TRBV20-1 and TRBJ2-7, with TRBD2 matching over 7 bases. The germline V gene has CDR1 DFQATT and CDR2 SNEGSKA (reference sequence). Unmatched junction bases numbered 9, after V lost 0 bases and J lost 4 bases. This CDR3 is built from 15 residues. This CDR3 reads CSARDIASGPYEQYF. The CDR3, as DNA: TGCAGTGCTAGAGATATAGCTAGCGGCCCGTACGAGCAGTACTTC.

This rearrangement joins TRBV7-9 to TRBJ2-2, with TRBD2 identical over 14 bases. The CDR3 runs 19 residues. After removal of 5 bases from V and 7 bases from J, the junction contained 15 bases not matched to a gene. From germline, CDR1 is SEHNR and CDR2 FQNEAQ (reference sequence). CDR3 bases: TGTGCCAGCAGCATCTCCGGGACTAGCGGGAGCTGGTGGATCGGGGAGCTGTTTTTT. Translation: CASSISGTSGSWWIGELFF.

This clonotype was picked up many times. The chain recombines TRBV6-6 with TRBJ2-3; perhaps TRBD2 as D (5 bases). V shed 4 bases and J shed 5 bases, with 10 bases lying between them. Germline CDR1 MNHNY, CDR2 SVGAGI (reference sequence). This CDR3 has 13 residues. This CDR3 is CASSSGLKDTQYF. The CDR3 DNA is TGTGCCAGCAGTTCGGGGTTGAAAGATACGCAGTATTTT.

The chain is built from TRBV29-1 and TRBJ1-2; D gene unclear. The CDR3 loop spans 14 amino acids. Germline V gene sequence: CDR1 SQVTM, CDR2 ANQGSEA. Trimming removed 3 bases at V and 1 base at J, with 12 bases between. The DNA of the CDR3 is TGCAGCGTTGACGCCCTGCGGGTTAACTATGGCTACACCTTC. Its protein product is CSVDALRVNYGYTF.

There are a few counts of this clonotype. The rearrangement uses TRBV2 and TRBJ1-1; D is perhaps TRBD1 (6 bases). Between the trimmed V and J ends, which lost 7 bases and 4 bases, there was a span of 19 bases. This CDR3 spans 15 amino acids. The V gene's germline CDR1 is SNHLY and CDR2 FYNNEI. CDR3 region: CASKTGRGGLTEAFF. CDR3 bases: TGTGCCAGCAAAACGGGCAGGGGCGGGCTCACTGAAGCTTTCTTT.

About this clonotype: One end of the junction fails to match germline, which may point to a read error. The chain carries TRBV29-1 and TRBJ2-7; D is unresolved. The CDR3 loop spans 12 amino acids. In germline, CDR1 is SQVTM, CDR2 ANQGSEA. CDR3 protein: CSVVPSSHEQYF. DNA of the CDR3: TGCAGCGTTGTCCCGAGCTCCCACGAGCAGTACTTC.

This clonotype occurred a few times. CDR3 nucleotides: TGCGCCAGCAGCCAAGATAGGCGCGGGAGGAGGTGGAATGAGCAGTTCTTC. Its translation is CASSQDRRGRRWNEQFF. The chain recombines TRBV4-3 with TRBJ2-1, with 8 nucleotides matching TRBD2. Germline assignment: CDR1 LGHNA and CDR2 YSLEER. With 0 bases clipped from V and 7 bases from J, the junction kept 11 bases outside the gene matches. CDR3 length equals 17 residues.

This CDR3 is CASRRDNTDTQYF. Here the CDR3 DNA reads TGTGCCAGCAGAAGGGACAACACAGATACGCAGTATTTT. The rearrangement uses TRBV6-5 and TRBJ2-3, with D possibly being TRBD1 (6 bases). Germline CDR1 is MNHEY and CDR2 is SVGAGI. The V end was cut by 6 bases, the J end by 2 bases, with 9 bases between. This CDR3 spans 13 amino acids.

V is TRBV20-1 and J is TRBJ2-3, with TRBD2 as a possible D gene (6 bases). The germline CDR1 and CDR2 sequences are DFQATT and SNEGSKA (reference sequence). CDR3 length: 14 amino acids. V dropped 2 bases and J dropped 4 bases, with 13 bases sitting between them. The CDR3 loop is CSARRAEGPDTQYF. DNA for the CDR3: TGCAGTGCTAGAAGGGCGGAGGGGCCAGATACGCAGTATTTT.

This clonotype was observed many times. The V and J genes are TRBV12-3 or TRBV12-4 and TRBJ2-2; TRBD2 aligns across 14 bases. The trim removed 6 bases at V and 7 bases at J, leaving 7 bases unmatched. The CDR3 runs 16 residues. The CDR3 region is CASSKTSGRAFGELFF. The CDR3 DNA reads as TGTGCCAGCAGCAAGACTAGCGGGAGGGCCTTCGGGGAGCTGTTTTTT.